Described below is a single TCR beta chain sequence and its context. The repertoire was sequenced with immunoSEQ multiplex PCR; TCRdb's copy has only in-frame clones and lacks some. The table includes tens of thousands of clones, about 88% detected once. The source of the sample is a study of OX40 agonist ivuxolimab in advanced cancers. V was clipped by 3 bases and J by 8 bases, with 23 bases between them. Germline V gene lookup returns CDR1 LNHDA and CDR2 SQIVND (reference sequence). This CDR3 contains 17 residues. The sample consisted of CD4+ or CD8+ T cells sorted from blood, taken in a trial of the OX40 agonist ivuxolimab. J is TRBJ1-5 and V is TRBV19, with D perhaps TRBD1 (6 bases). The TCR was taken from an adult with an advanced solid tumor such as melanoma, head and neck, liver or kidney cancer. The CDR3 region is CASSIFSPRQAGKPQHF. In DNA, the CDR3 is TGTGCCAGTAGTATCTTTTCCCCCCGACAGGCCGGTAAGCCCCAGCATTTT.